The 19 T cell receptor beta chains reported below all come from one sample, sequenced in a study of T cells in Graves' hyperthyroidism and ophthalmopathy. Amplification yielded TCR beta CDR3 regions, with RNA transcripts as the source. With the HTBI primer set, the TCR CDR3 went through a first round of RT-PCR. TCRdb reanalysed the multiplex PCR reads using MiXCR and keeps one entry per CDR3 protein. The sample has a few hundred thousand distinct CDR3 sequences; about 15% are singletons. Specimen: blood. These receptor sequences come from a young woman with Graves' hyperthyroidism.

At least ten counts were recorded for this clonotype. CDR3 DNA: TGTGCCAGCAGCCTACCTGGACAGGGGTACTATGGCTACACCTTC. Protein product: CASSLPGQGYYGYTF. The gene calls are TRBV28 and TRBJ1-2; 9 positions agree with TRBD1. This CDR3 has 15 residues. Germline loops: CDR1 MDHEN, CDR2 SYDVKM. With V trimmed by 6 bases and J by 3 bases, 8 bases remained unmatched.

In this sample, this clonotype turned up a few times. J is TRBJ2-7 and V is TRBV3-1; D possibly uses TRBD1 or TRBD2 (6 bases each). Germline V gene lookup returns CDR1 LGHDT and CDR2 YNNKEL (reference sequence). V was clipped by 2 bases and J by 1 base, with 21 bases between them. The CDR3 consists of 18 residues. In DNA form, the CDR3 reads TGTGCCAGCAGCCAACTAGGGGGGAAGGCCTCCCCTTCCTACGAGCAGTACTTC. It translates to CASSQLGGKASPSYEQYF.

Points on this clonotype: This may arise from a read error, as a much more abundant clone is one base away. The chain links TRBV20-1 to TRBJ2-5, with a tentative D call TRBD2 (6 bases). The length of the CDR3 is 13 residues. Trimming removed 3 bases from V and 7 bases from J, with 15 bases in between. The germline CDR1 and CDR2 sequences are DFQATT and SNEGSKA (reference sequence). Written as DNA, the CDR3 is TGCAGTGCTAGGGGGGGAGTTGGAGGGACCCAGTACTTC. Protein sequence: CSARGGVGGTQYF.

The chain uses TRBV6-5 and TRBJ2-6, with D possibly TRBD1 on 6 matching bases. The CDR3 is 18 residues long. Trimming stripped 2 bases from V and 4 bases from J, with 18 bases between. CDR1 is MNHEY, CDR2 SVGAGI, per germline. The CDR3 reads CASSYPSTGLGGANVLTF. The CDR3 DNA is TGTGCCAGCAGTTACCCCTCGACAGGACTGGGGGGGGCCAACGTCCTGACTTTC.

The sample holds one count of this clonotype. The J gene is TRBJ1-1, the V gene TRBV19; D gene unclear. Germline loops: CDR1 LNHDA, CDR2 SQIVND (reference sequence). The CDR3 has 15 residues. The ends were cut back, 0 bases at V and 3 bases at J, with 11 bases in the middle. CDR3: CASSIDPGFYTEAFF. DNA of the CDR3: TGTGCCAGTAGTATAGACCCCGGGTTTTACACTGAAGCTTTCTTT. Full variable domain (rest looked up from reference TRBV19 and TRBJ1-1): DGGITQSPKYLFRKEGQNVTLSCEQNLNHDAMYWYRQDPGQGLRLIYYSQIVNDFQKGDIAEGYSVSREKKESFPLTVTSAQKNPTAFYLCASSIDPGFYTEAFFGQGTRLTVV.

This clonotype was counted a few times. The V call is TRBV18, the J call TRBJ2-5, with 14 bases that match TRBD2. Germline CDR1 is KGHSH and CDR2 is LQKENI. The CDR3 is 17 residues long. V lost 3 bases and J lost 2; bases outside the gene matches: 5. CDR3: CASSPGLAGEGQETQYF. DNA of the CDR3: TGTGCCAGCTCACCGGGACTAGCGGGAGAGGGGCAAGAGACCCAGTACTTC.

This clonotype has a single count. The chain couples TRBV20-1 to TRBJ2-3; D is uncertain. The CDR3 extends over 15 amino acids. Germline loops: CDR1 DFQATT, CDR2 SNEGSKA (reference sequence). Trimming took 0 bases from V and 0 from J, leaving 10 bases between them. The CDR3 bases are TGCAGTGCTAGAGATTACAGCCAGAGCACAGATACGCAGTATTTT. Translation gives CSARDYSQSTDTQYF.

The chain uses TRBV11-2 and TRBJ2-7, with D tentatively TRBD2 (6 bases). Germline lookup yields CDR1 SGHAT and CDR2 FQNNGV. This CDR3 has 14 amino acids. Deletions cut 4 bases from V and 6 bases from J, with 16 bases between. CDR3 nucleotides: TGTGCCAGCAGCTCGCACGGGAGTGTCATCGAGCAGTACTTC. Translating gives CASSSHGSVIEQYF.

This clonotype was seen ten or more times. This chain connects TRBV3-1 to TRBJ2-3; the match to TRBD2 covers 8 bases. With V trimmed by 4 bases and J by 1 base, 10 bases remained unmatched. The CDR3 is made up of 17 amino acids. CDR1 is LGHDT, CDR2 YNNKEL, per germline (reference sequence). CDR3 sequence reads: CASSPTSGDLGTDTQYF. CDR3 bases: TGTGCCAGCAGCCCTACTAGCGGAGACCTTGGCACAGATACGCAGTATTTT.

This clonotype appeared many times. This rearrangement joins TRBV20-1 to TRBJ2-3; D is unclear. The CDR3 sequence is 12 residues long. Germline assignment: CDR1 DFQATT and CDR2 SNEGSKA (reference sequence). Trimming removed 7 bases at V and 2 bases at J, with 10 bases between. The CDR3 reads CSVRTNTDTQYF. Written as DNA, the CDR3 is TGCAGTGTACGTACGAACACAGATACGCAGTATTTT.

In its sample, this clonotype was seen many times. This rearrangement joins TRBV7-7 to TRBJ2-7, with TRBD1 as a possible D gene (5 bases). CDR1 is SSHAT, CDR2 FNYEAQ, per germline (reference sequence). This CDR3 spans 13 amino acids. The V end lost 2 bases, the J end lost 6 bases, and 11 bases lay between the germline ends. DNA of the CDR3: TGTGCCAGCAGCTTACAGCGACAGTCCGAGCAGTACTTC. It encodes CASSLQRQSEQYF.

The chain employs TRBV9 and TRBJ2-7; TRBD1 agrees at 9 bases. V was pared by 3 bases and J by 5 bases, with 6 bases of the junction left unmatched. Per germline, CDR1 SGDLS and CDR2 YYNGEE. There are 14 residues in the CDR3. CDR3 sequence reads: CASSGRDRENEQYF. The CDR3 region has the DNA TGTGCCAGCAGCGGCCGGGACAGGGAAAACGAGCAGTACTTC.

This clonotype was observed a few times. The CDR3 DNA is TGTGCCAGCAGTGATCCTCAGGACGGACCGAACACTGAAGCTTTCTTT. It specifies CASSDPQDGPNTEAFF. The rearrangement uses TRBV6-1 and TRBJ1-1; unclear D gene. The CDR3 sequence is 16 residues long. The ends were cut back, 3 bases at V and 1 base at J, with 15 bases in the middle. The germline V gene encodes CDR1 MNHNS and CDR2 SASEGT.

This clonotype was counted at least ten times. The chain recombines TRBV30 with TRBJ1-2, with a tentative D call TRBD1 (5 bases). Germline CDR1 GTSNPN, CDR2 SVGIG (reference sequence). V gave up 1 base and J gave up 7 bases, with 10 bases separating them. The CDR3 contains 12 residues. The CDR3, as DNA: TGTGCCTGGAGTGCGGGGCCGGGTGGCTACACCTTC. It is translated as CAWSAGPGGYTF.

The J gene is TRBJ2-1, the V gene TRBV7-9; D perhaps matches TRBD2 (5 bases). This CDR3 region has 16 residues. Germline CDR1 and CDR2: SEHNR and FQNEAQ (reference sequence). V lost 5 bases and J lost 3, with 17 bases in between. The CDR3 coding sequence is TGTGCCAGCAGCCCACCTGGCGGGTGGGACTACAATGAGCAGTTCTTC. Translating it yields CASSPPGGWDYNEQFF.

This clonotype has a count of ten or more. J is TRBJ2-3 and V is TRBV6-6; 8 positions agree with TRBD2. This CDR3 is 17 amino acids long. The J segment lost 4 bases and the V segment lost 0 bases, leaving 9 bases of the junction unmatched. CDR1 and CDR2 from the germline V gene are MNHNY and SVGAGI (reference sequence). Written as DNA, the CDR3 is TGTGCCAGCAGTTACTCGACGGCAGCGGGAGCCTCAGATACGCAGTATTTT. Translating gives CASSYSTAAGASDTQYF.

This chain uses TRBV28 with TRBJ1-1, with 12 bases lining up with TRBD1. Germline CDR1 MDHEN, CDR2 SYDVKM. Trimming removed 7 bases from V and 5 bases from J; junction bases left unmatched: 11. This CDR3 is built from 16 residues. The CDR3 here is CASTAAGTGGGTEAFF. CDR3 nucleotide sequence: TGTGCCAGCACCGCCGCAGGGACAGGGGGCGGGACTGAAGCTTTCTTT. Filled out from reference TRBV28 and TRBJ1-1, the complete variable domain reads DVKVTQSSRYLVKRTGEKVFLECVQDMDHENMFWYRQDPGLGLRLIYFSYDVKMKEKGDIPEGYSVSREKKERFSLILESASTNQTSMYLCASTAAGTGGGTEAFFGQGTRLTVV.

This clonotype was found many times. The chain couples TRBV9 to TRBJ2-7; 11 positions match TRBD2. V lost 2 bases, J lost 6 bases, and 16 bases stayed unmatched. The CDR3 consists of 18 residues. The germline V gene has CDR1 SGDLS and CDR2 YYNGEE. CDR3 protein: CASSVQSGTSGRSGEQYF. For the CDR3, the DNA is TGTGCCAGCAGCGTCCAATCCGGGACTAGCGGCCGGTCGGGCGAGCAGTACTTC.

This chain uses TRBV5-1 with TRBJ2-5, with D tentatively TRBD2 (5 bases). V lost 1 base and J 5 bases, leaving 9 bases between the germline ends. From germline, CDR1 is SGHRS and CDR2 YFSETQ. The CDR3 totals 13 residues. In DNA, the CDR3 is TGCGCCAGCAGCTTGTCCGGGGATGAGACCCAGTACTTC. Amino acids: CASSLSGDETQYF.